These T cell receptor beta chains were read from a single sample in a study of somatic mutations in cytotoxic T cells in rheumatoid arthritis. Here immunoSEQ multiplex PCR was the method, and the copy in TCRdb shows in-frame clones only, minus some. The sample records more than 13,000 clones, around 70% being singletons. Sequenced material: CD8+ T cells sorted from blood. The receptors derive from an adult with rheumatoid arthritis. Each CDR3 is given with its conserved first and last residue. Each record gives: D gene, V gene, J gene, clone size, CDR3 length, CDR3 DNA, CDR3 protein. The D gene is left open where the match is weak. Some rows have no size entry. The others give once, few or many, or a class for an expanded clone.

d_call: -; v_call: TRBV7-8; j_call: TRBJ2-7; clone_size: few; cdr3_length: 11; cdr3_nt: TGTGCCAGCAGCTTAAGCGACGAGCAGTACTTC; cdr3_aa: CASSLSDEQYF
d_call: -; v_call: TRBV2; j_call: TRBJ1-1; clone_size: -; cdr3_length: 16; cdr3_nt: TGTGCCAGCAGACCGGACAGAGGGCCGGGGAACACTGAAGCTTTCTTT; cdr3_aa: CASRPDRGPGNTEAFF
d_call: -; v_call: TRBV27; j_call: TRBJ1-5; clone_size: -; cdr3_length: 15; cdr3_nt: TGTGCCAGCAGTTCCTTGTGGGGTTCTGGTCAGCCCCAGCATTTT; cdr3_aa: CASSSLWGSGQPQHF
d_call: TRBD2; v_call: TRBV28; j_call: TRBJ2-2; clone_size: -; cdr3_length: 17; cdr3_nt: TGTGCCAGCAGTTTAGACCAGGCGGGGGTTTCGCCCGGGGAGCTGTTTTTT; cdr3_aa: CASSLDQAGVSPGELFF
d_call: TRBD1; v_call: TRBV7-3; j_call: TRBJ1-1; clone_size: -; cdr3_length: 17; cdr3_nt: TGTGCCAGCAGCGGAACCGGGACAGGGCCGTTGGGGACTGAAGCTTTCTTT; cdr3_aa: CASSGTGTGPLGTEAFF
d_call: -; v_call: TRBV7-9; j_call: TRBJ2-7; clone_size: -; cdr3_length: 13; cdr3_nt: TGTGCCAGCAGCCCGGGTACAGACTACGAGCAGTACTTC; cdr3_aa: CASSPGTDYEQYF
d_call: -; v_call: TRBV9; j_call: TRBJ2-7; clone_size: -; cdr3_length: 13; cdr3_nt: TGTGCCAGCAGCCCGGACGGCTCCTACGAGCAGTACTTC; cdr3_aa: CASSPDGSYEQYF
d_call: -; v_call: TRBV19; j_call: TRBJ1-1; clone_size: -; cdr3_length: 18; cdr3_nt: TGTGCCAGTAGTCATCAGTGGGCCGTGCCAGGGGCGGTCGCTGAAGCTTTCTTT; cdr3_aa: CASSHQWAVPGAVAEAFF
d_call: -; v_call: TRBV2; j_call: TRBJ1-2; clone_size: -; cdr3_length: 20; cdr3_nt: TGTGCCAGCAGTGAAACGCAGTGGTGGTACGGGTCGGGGGAAGACTATGGCTACACCTTC; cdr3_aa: CASSETQWWYGSGEDYGYTF
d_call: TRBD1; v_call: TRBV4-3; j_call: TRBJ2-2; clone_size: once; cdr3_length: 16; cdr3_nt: TGCGCCAGCAGCCAATACTTCCGGAACAGGGGCGGGGAGCTGTTTTTT; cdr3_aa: CASSQYFRNRGGELFF
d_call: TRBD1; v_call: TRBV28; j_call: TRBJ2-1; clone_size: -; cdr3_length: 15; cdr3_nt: TGTGCCAGCAGCAGCCCGGGACAGGCGCACAATGAGCAGTTCTTC; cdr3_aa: CASSSPGQAHNEQFF
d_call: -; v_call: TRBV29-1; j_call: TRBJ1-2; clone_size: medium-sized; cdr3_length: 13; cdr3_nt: TGCAGCGTTAAGTTAGGGGGGATGTATGGCTACACCTTC; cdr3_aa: CSVKLGGMYGYTF
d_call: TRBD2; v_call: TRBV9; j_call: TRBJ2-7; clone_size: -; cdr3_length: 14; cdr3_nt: TGTGCCAGCAGCGCCAGACTAGCAGGCTACGAGCAGTACTTC; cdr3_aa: CASSARLAGYEQYF
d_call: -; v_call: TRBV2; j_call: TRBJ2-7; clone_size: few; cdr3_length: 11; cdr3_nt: TGTGCCCGTGGGGGAGCCTACGAGCAGTACTTC; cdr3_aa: CARGGAYEQYF
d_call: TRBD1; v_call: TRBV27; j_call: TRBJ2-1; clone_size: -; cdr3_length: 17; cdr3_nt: TGTGCCAGCAGTTTCCCCGGGACAGGGGAAATAGGGAATGAGCAGTTCTTC; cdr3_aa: CASSFPGTGEIGNEQFF
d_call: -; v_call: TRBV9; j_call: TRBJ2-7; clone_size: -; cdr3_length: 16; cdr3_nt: TGTGCCAGCAGCGTAGCTGGGGGGATCTCGCTCTACGAGCAGTACTTC; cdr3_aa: CASSVAGGISLYEQYF
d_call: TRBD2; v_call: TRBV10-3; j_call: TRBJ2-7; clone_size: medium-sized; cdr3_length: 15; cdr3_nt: TGTGCCATCAGTGACACTAGCGGGGGCCCCTACGAGCAGTACTTC; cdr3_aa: CAISDTSGGPYEQYF
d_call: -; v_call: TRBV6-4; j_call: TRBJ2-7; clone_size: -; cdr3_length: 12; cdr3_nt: TGTGCCAGCAGCCCCCGGGGATGCGAGCAGTACTTC; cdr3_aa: CASSPRGCEQYF
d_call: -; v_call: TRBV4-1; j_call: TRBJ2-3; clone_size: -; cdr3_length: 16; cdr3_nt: TGCGCCAGCAGCCAAGGCCGCGGGACTCTCACAGATACGCAGTATTTT; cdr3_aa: CASSQGRGTLTDTQYF
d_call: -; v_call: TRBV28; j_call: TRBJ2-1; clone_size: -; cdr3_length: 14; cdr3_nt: TGTGCCAGCACCCCAGGGGGGGCTTACAATGAGCAGTTCTTC; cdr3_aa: CASTPGGAYNEQFF
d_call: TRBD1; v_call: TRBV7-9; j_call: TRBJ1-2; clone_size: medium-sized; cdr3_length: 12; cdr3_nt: TGTGCCAGCCGACAGGGGTCTCATGGCTACACCTTC; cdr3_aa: CASRQGSHGYTF
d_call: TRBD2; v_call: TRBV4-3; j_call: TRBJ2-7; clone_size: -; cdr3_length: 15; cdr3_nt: TGCGCCAGCAGCCAAAGTTGGGGGGGTTCCTACGAGCAGTACTTC; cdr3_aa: CASSQSWGGSYEQYF
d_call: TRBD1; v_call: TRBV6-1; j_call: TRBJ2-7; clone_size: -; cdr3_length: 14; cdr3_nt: TGTGCCAGCAGTGAGTGGACAGGAGCCAGCGAGCAGTACTTC; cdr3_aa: CASSEWTGASEQYF
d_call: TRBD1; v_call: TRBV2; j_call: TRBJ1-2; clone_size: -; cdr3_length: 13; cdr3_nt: TGTGCCAGCAGCGGACAGGATCCGGGGGGCTACACCTTC; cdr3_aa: CASSGQDPGGYTF
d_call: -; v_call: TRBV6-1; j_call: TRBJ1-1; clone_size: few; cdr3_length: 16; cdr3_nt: TGTGCCAGCAGTGAAGATGGAGGGGCAGGGAACACTGAAGCTTTCTTT; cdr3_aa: CASSEDGGAGNTEAFF
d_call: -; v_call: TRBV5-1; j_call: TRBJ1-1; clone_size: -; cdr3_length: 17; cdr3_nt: TGCGCCAGCAGCTCAAAATTTGACAGCATGGTGAACACTGAAGCTTTCTTT; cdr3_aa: CASSSKFDSMVNTEAFF
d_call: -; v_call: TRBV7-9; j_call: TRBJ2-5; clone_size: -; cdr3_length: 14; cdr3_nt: TGTGCCAGCAGCTTGGAACAGGGGAGGGAGACCCAGTACTTC; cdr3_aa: CASSLEQGRETQYF
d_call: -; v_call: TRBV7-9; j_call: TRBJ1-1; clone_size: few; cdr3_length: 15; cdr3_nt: TGTGCCAGCAGCTCTATAGACGTTCCGGGGACTGAAGCTTTCTTT; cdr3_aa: CASSSIDVPGTEAFF
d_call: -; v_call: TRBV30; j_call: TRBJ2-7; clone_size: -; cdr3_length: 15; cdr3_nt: TGTGCCTGGACCTCAGGGTTCCAAAGCTCCTACGAGCAGTACTTC; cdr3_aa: CAWTSGFQSSYEQYF
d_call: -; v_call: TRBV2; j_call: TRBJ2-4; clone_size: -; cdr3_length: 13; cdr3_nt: TGTGCCAGCAGCTTGTGGGGTCGGGACATTCAGTACTTC; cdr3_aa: CASSLWGRDIQYF
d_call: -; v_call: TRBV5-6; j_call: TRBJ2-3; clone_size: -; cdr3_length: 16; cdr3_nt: TGTGCCAGCAGCTTGGAAGGACAGTATGTTCCAGATACGCAGTATTTT; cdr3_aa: CASSLEGQYVPDTQYF
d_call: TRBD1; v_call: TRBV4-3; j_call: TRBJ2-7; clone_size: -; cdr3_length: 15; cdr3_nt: TGCGCCAGCAGCCCAGCAGGCCAGGGGGTTTACGAGCAGTACTTC; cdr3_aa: CASSPAGQGVYEQYF
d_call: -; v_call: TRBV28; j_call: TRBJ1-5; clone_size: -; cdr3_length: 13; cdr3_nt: TGTGCCAGCAGTGCAATTAGCAATCAGCCCCAGCATTTT; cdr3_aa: CASSAISNQPQHF
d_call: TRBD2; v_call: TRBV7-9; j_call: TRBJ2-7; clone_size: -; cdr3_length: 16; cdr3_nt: TGTGCCAGCAGCCCCTTGGGGGGCGGGGGGGCTAGGGAGCAGTACTTC; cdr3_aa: CASSPLGGGGAREQYF
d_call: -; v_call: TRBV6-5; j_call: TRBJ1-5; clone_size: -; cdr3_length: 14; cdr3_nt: TGTGCCAGATTTGTTCCTGAGGGCCATCAGCCCCAGCATTTT; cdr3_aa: CARFVPEGHQPQHF
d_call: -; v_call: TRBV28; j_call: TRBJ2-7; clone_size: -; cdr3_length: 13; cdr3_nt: TGTGCCAGCAGTGCCGGGGATTTCTACGAGCAGTACTTC; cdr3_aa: CASSAGDFYEQYF
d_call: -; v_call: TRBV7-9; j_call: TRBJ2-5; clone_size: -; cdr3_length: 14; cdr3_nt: TGTGCCAGCAGCTTAGACCGGGGCCAAGAGACCCAGTACTTC; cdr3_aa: CASSLDRGQETQYF
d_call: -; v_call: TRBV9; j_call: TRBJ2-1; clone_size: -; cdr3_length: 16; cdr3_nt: TGTGCCAGCAGCGTAGAAGGGGGGGCCACCTACAATGAGCAGTTCTTC; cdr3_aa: CASSVEGGATYNEQFF
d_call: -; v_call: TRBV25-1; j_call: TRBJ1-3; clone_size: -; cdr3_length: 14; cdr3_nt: TGTGCCAGCAGTGAAAGCGGGATTGGAAACACCATATATTTT; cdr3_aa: CASSESGIGNTIYF
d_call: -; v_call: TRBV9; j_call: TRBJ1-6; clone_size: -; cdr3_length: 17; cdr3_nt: TGTGCCAGCAGCGTCGGGCCAACAACGGAGTATAATTCACCCCTCCACTTT; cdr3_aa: CASSVGPTTEYNSPLHF
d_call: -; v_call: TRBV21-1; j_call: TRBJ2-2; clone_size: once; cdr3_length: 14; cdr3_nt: TGTGCCAGCAGCAAAGGGGACAGGCGCGGGGAGCTGTTTTTT; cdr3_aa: CASSKGDRRGELFF
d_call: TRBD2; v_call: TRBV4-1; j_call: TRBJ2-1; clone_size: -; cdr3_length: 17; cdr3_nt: TGCGCCAGCAGCCAAGGGAGCGCGCTAGCGGGGGCCAATGAGCAGTTCTTC; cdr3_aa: CASSQGSALAGANEQFF
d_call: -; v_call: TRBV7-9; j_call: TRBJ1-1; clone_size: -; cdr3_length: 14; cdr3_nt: TGTGCCAGCAGCTTAAGTTCAGGCGCGACTGAAGCTTTCTTT; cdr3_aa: CASSLSSGATEAFF
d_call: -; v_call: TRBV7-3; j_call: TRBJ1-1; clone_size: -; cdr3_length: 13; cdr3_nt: TGTGCCAGCAGCCCCAATATGAACACTGAAGCTTTCTTT; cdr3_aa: CASSPNMNTEAFF
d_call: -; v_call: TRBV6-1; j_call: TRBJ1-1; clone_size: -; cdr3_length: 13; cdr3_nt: TGTGCCAGCACTCCCGGGCGGAACACTGAAGCTTTCTTT; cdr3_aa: CASTPGRNTEAFF
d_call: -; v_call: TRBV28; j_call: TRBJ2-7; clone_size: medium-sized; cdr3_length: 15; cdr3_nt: TGTGCCAGCAGTTTGAGGTCCCAGGGAACCTACGAGCAGTACTTC; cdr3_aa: CASSLRSQGTYEQYF
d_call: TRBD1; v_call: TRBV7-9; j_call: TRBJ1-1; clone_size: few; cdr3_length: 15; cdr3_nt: TGTGCCAGCAGCTTAGCAACAGGGGGAAGCACTGAAGCTTTCTTT; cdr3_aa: CASSLATGGSTEAFF
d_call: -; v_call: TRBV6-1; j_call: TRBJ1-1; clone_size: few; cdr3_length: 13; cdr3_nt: TGTGCCAGCAGTGTTCGGGTGAACACTGAAGCTTTCTTT; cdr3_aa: CASSVRVNTEAFF